The 9 T cell receptor beta chains in this list originate from one sample, sequenced in a study of T cell repertoires in cytomegalovirus infection. For these receptors, no antigen is known. Via MiXCR, TCRdb re-called the reads, giving one row per CDR3 protein. This table holds about 830,000 distinct CDR3 sequences, around a third found once. The sequencing here drew on cultured CD8+ T cells from PBMCs, taken from culture after CMV antigen stimulation. Source of these receptors: a human donor in good health (CMV status not recorded). Some clones in this sample may be carry-over from other donors' samples.

The genes are TRBV4-3 and TRBJ1-1; D gene unclear. The V end lost 0 bases, the J end lost 1 base, and 12 bases lay between the germline ends. Per the germline V gene, CDR1 is LGHNA and CDR2 is YSLEER. The CDR3 is 16 residues long. The CDR3 region has the DNA TGCGCCAGCAGCCAAGATCATTATCAGACGAACACTGAAGCTTTCTTT. As protein: CASSQDHYQTNTEAFF.

This chain links TRBV6-6 with TRBJ2-7, with D possibly matching TRBD2 (6 bases). V was clipped by 2 bases and J by 2 bases, with 13 bases between them. This CDR3 comprises 15 residues. In germline, CDR1 is MNHNY, CDR2 SVGAGI (reference sequence). The CDR3: CASSYGQGGTYEQYV. DNA of the CDR3: TGTGCCAGCAGTTACGGGCAGGGAGGAACCTACGAGCAGTACGTC.

The genes are TRBV5-4 and TRBJ1-1; D not resolved. Germline V gene data show CDR1 as SGHNT and CDR2 as YYREEE (reference sequence). Trimming removed 4 bases at V and 5 bases at J, with 18 bases between. The length of the CDR3 is 15 residues. Here the CDR3 reads CASSTARGSRTEAFF. CDR3 coding DNA: TGTGCCAGCAGCACCGCGCGCGGCAGTAGGACTGAAGCTTTCTTT.

The sample holds many counts of this clonotype. This chain joins TRBV11-2 and TRBJ2-2; 8 bases map to TRBD2. Trimming cost V 3 bases and J 5 bases; bases outside gene matches: 5. The CDR3 is 15 residues long. Germline V lookup: CDR1 SGHAT, CDR2 FQNNGV. DNA for the CDR3: TGTGCCAGCAGCTTTAAGGGCGGGGGGACCGGGGAGCTGTTTTTT. Amino acids: CASSFKGGGTGELFF.

The rearrangement uses TRBV6-6 and TRBJ1-2; 8 positions agree with TRBD1. The CDR3 has 14 amino acids. After removal of 4 bases from V and 4 bases from J, the junction contained 5 bases not matched to a gene. In germline, CDR1 is MNHNY, CDR2 SVGAGI (reference sequence). DNA for the CDR3: TGTGCCAGCAGTTCTGGACAGGGAGGCTATGGCTACACCTTC. Translation gives CASSSGQGGYGYTF.

This clonotype was found a few times. The CDR3 is CASRAGTGTHNEQFF. In nucleotides, the CDR3 is TGTGCCAGCAGGGCCGGGACCGGGACTCACAATGAGCAGTTCTTC. The gene calls are TRBV6-1 and TRBJ2-1; D perhaps matches TRBD2 (6 bases). This CDR3 region has 15 residues. Trimming pared 6 bases from V and 5 bases from J, leaving 17 bases between. Germline V gives CDR1 MNHNS, CDR2 SASEGT.

The sample holds a few counts of this clonotype. The chain links TRBV6-1 to TRBJ1-6, with a weak D call TRBD1 (6 bases). Germline assignment: CDR1 MNHNS and CDR2 SASEGT. The CDR3 spans 17 residues. V was trimmed by 1 base and J by 3 bases, leaving 13 bases between them. In DNA form, the CDR3 reads TGTGCCAGCAGTGAAGACCGGGGGCCCCGCTATAATTCACCCCTCCACTTT. Its protein is CASSEDRGPRYNSPLHF.

This rearrangement joins TRBV7-6 to TRBJ2-3, with TRBD1 as a possible D gene (6 bases). The CDR3 extends over 15 amino acids. Trimming removed 5 bases from V and 2 bases from J, with 14 bases in between. The germline CDR1 and CDR2 sequences are SGHVS and FNYEAQ. CDR3 DNA sequence: TGTGCCAGCAGCCCAGGGGTGGCCGTCACAGATACGCAGTATTTT. Encoded protein: CASSPGVAVTDTQYF. The whole variable domain, remainder taken from reference TRBV7-6 and TRBJ2-3, is GAGVSQSPRYKVTKRGQDVALRCDPISGHVSLYWYRQALGQGPEFLTYFNYEAQQDKSGLPNDRFSAERPEGSISTLTIQRTEQRDSAMYRCASSPGVAVTDTQYFGPGTRLTVL.

The chain carries TRBV6-6 and TRBJ1-2, with D possibly TRBD1 on 5 matching bases. V was shortened by 7 bases and J by 5 bases, with 8 bases between the two germline ends. CDR1 is MNHNY and CDR2 is SVGAGI in the germline V gene (reference sequence). CDR3 length: 11 amino acids. CDR3 bases: TGTGCCAGCACCAAGGGGTATGGCTACACCTTC. The encoded protein is CASTKGYGYTF.